Listed below are T cell receptor beta chains from one sample, sequenced in a study of blood T cell repertoires in COVID-19. Generated by immunoSEQ multiplex PCR, the TCRdb table keeps only in-frame clones and is missing some. The sample lists a few hundred thousand clones, 80% to 90% occurring once. Specimen: peripheral blood. Receptors originate from a woman younger than 45 with COVID-19, enrolled during active disease. CDR3s include the opening cysteine and the closing phenylalanine or tryptophan.

v_call	j_call	cdr3_aa
TRBV28	TRBJ1-1	CASSPHDSNTEAFF
TRBV5-1	TRBJ2-7	CASSLVDSRGYEQYF
TRBV27	TRBJ1-2	CASSISGHHYGYTF
TRBV9	TRBJ2-3	CASSAGGSYTQYF
TRBV5-1	TRBJ2-7	CASSGTQVYEQYF
TRBV28	TRBJ2-2	CASGVAGYTGELFF
TRBV7-9	TRBJ1-1	CASSLVVGREAFF
TRBV6-5	TRBJ2-2	CASSYSSTGELFF
TRBV28	TRBJ1-1	CASSLGGFTEAFF
TRBV9	TRBJ2-7	CASSVESQGPYEQYF
TRBV7-9	TRBJ2-7	CASSNPGQGLNEQYF
TRBV5-1	TRBJ2-7	CASRLTSVNSYEQYF
TRBV28	TRBJ2-7	CASNLPGGYEQYF
TRBV5-1	TRBJ2-3	CASSVGQGAQHF
TRBV3-1/TRBV3-2	TRBJ2-4	CASSQAGTGKNIQYF
TRBV7-9	TRBJ2-1	CASSQQGWGQFF
TRBV28	TRBJ1-2	CASSLGQGESYGYTF
TRBV27	TRBJ1-4	CASSLSLDSATNEKLFF
TRBV19	TRBJ1-2	CASGWTGKPGYTF
TRBV5-1	TRBJ2-7	CASSPWTSGWGYEQYF
TRBV7-3	TRBJ2-1	CASSLGREGVGHEQFF
TRBV9	TRBJ2-4	CASSPSMGGGDIQYF
TRBV19	TRBJ1-5	CASSMRDQPQHF
TRBV18	TRBJ2-1	CASSPTREGLGEQFF
TRBV7-3	TRBJ2-2	CASSLWGQPNTGELFF
TRBV5-8	TRBJ2-3	CASSSDGSSTDTQYF
TRBV2	TRBJ2-1	CASSADRASYNEQFF
TRBV27	TRBJ2-7	CASSVRRFYEQYF
TRBV28	TRBJ2-6	CASTVGGSGANVLTF
TRBV28	TRBJ1-5	CASSLGGSNQPQHF
TRBV7-9	TRBJ2-7	CASSLAVSGVSYEQYF
TRBV10-3	TRBJ2-3	CANRQGGTDTQYF
TRBV9	TRBJ2-1	CASSVIDSSYNEQFF
TRBV27	TRBJ2-7	CASRAGESYEQYF
TRBV6-5	TRBJ1-4	CASRRGEGEKLFF
TRBV7-2	TRBJ2-2	CVGSGDFGELFF
TRBV24-1	TRBJ1-1	CATATGGTEAFF
TRBV7-2	TRBJ2-1	CASSLATSGIYEQFF
TRBV2	TRBJ2-1	CASSESWAKFF
TRBV6-5	TRBJ2-7	CASSRKGDEQYF
TRBV29-1	TRBJ2-1	CSVPKREYNEQFF
TRBV24-1	TRBJ2-1	CATSDIGLAEYNEQFF
TRBV6-2/TRBV6-3	TRBJ1-2	CASSKGQRLGGYTF
TRBV19	TRBJ2-5	CASSGREVETQYF
TRBV30	TRBJ2-7	CAWRRGLAGGGEQYF
TRBV7-9	TRBJ2-1	CASSLRLEPNEQFF
TRBV3-1/TRBV3-2	TRBJ1-5	CASSPSGGTGRQPQHF